A single sample gave rise to the 17 T cell receptor beta chains below, sequenced in a study of healthy donors' naive CD4 and CD8 T cells. A linear amplification protocol produced the TCR libraries from approximately 460 ng of total RNA. TCRdb analysed the reads with MiXCR anew, one entry per CDR3 protein. The table includes approximately 200,000 distinct CDR3 sequences, about 70% detected once. The specimen was naive CD4+ and CD8+ T cells sorted from blood, pooled from several donors. These TCRs come from a pool of human donors in good health; the sample pools cells from several healthy donors.

This rearrangement joins TRBV5-6 to TRBJ2-7; a possible D gene is TRBD1 (5 bases). V gave up 0 bases and J gave up 6 bases, with 16 bases separating them. CDR3 length: 15 residues. Germline V gene data show CDR1 as SGHDT and CDR2 as YYEEEE. The CDR3 DNA sequence: TGTGCCAGCAGCTTGGGGGTAGGGGATGTTTTCGAGCAGTACTTC. Translated: CASSLGVGDVFEQYF.

The rearrangement uses TRBV5-5 and TRBJ1-1; D uncertain. There are 14 residues in the CDR3. V was trimmed by 0 bases and J by 0 bases, leaving 6 bases between them. Germline-derived CDR1 and CDR2 are SGHKS and YYEKEE (reference sequence). CDR3 sequence (DNA): TGTGCCAGCAGCTTGGGACCCATGAACACTGAAGCTTTCTTT. Its translation is CASSLGPMNTEAFF.

V gene TRBV20-1 combines with J gene TRBJ2-1; D not resolved. This CDR3 has 15 residues. Trimming took 0 bases from V and 0 from J, leaving 9 bases between them. CDR1 is DFQATT and CDR2 is SNEGSKA in the germline V gene (reference sequence). This CDR3 reads CSARDLRVSYNEQFF. The CDR3 nucleotides read TGCAGTGCTAGAGATCTTCGGGTCTCCTACAATGAGCAGTTCTTC.

The chain is built from TRBV6-5 and TRBJ1-1, with unresolved D. The germline V gene has CDR1 MNHEY and CDR2 SVGAGI. Trimming shortened V by 6 bases and J by 0 bases, and 11 bases separated the two germline ends. The CDR3 totals 14 residues. The CDR3: CASRKGNLNTEAFF. CDR3 nucleotide sequence: TGTGCCAGCAGAAAGGGAAACCTGAACACTGAAGCTTTCTTT.

There are a few counts of this clonotype. The chain links TRBV5-1 to TRBJ2-1, with 9 bases identical to TRBD2. The CDR3 has 14 amino acids. CDR1 is SGHRS, CDR2 YFSETQ, per germline. The ends lost 2 bases at V and 6 bases at J; junction bases unmatched: 3. The CDR3: CASSFASGINEQFF. CDR3 sequence (DNA): TGCGCCAGCAGCTTCGCTAGCGGGATCAATGAGCAGTTCTTC. The entire variable domain, with the rest obtained from reference TRBV5-1 and TRBJ2-1, is as follows: KAGVTQTPRYLIKTRGQQVTLSCSPISGHRSVSWYQQTPGQGLQFLFEYFSETQRNKGNFPGRFSGRQFSNSRSEMNVSTLELGDSALYLCASSFASGINEQFFGPGTRLTVL.

CDR3 coding DNA: TGCAGCGTTGCATTTCAGGTTGCCACCTACGAGCAGTACTTC. Protein product: CSVAFQVATYEQYF. The genes are TRBV29-1 and TRBJ2-7, with D uncertain. The CDR3 is 14 residues long. The ends were cut back, 4 bases at V and 2 bases at J, with 15 bases in the middle. Germline-derived CDR1 and CDR2 are SQVTM and ANQGSEA.

This clonotype was seen only a few times. The rearrangement joins TRBV27 to TRBJ1-2; no clear D. With 0 bases removed from V and 4 bases from J, the gap between germline ends came to 15 bases. Germline assignment: CDR1 MNHEY and CDR2 SMNVEV (reference sequence). The CDR3 loop spans 16 amino acids. The CDR3 is CASSLSMSRGSYGYTF. In nucleotides, the CDR3 is TGTGCCAGCAGTTTATCGATGTCCCGGGGTTCCTATGGCTACACCTTC.

This clonotype was seen a handful of times. The chain joins TRBV6-6 to TRBJ2-7; D unresolved. This CDR3 has 11 amino acids. The germline V and J ends were trimmed by 0 bases and 6 bases, with 3 bases remaining between them. Germline values: CDR1 MNHNY, CDR2 SVGAGI (reference sequence). The DNA of the CDR3 is TGTGCCAGCAGTTACTCCGGCGAGCAGTACTTC. Its translation is CASSYSGEQYF.

The J gene is TRBJ2-3, the V gene TRBV13, with D perhaps being TRBD1 or TRBD2 (6 bases each). Germline-derived CDR1 and CDR2 are PRHDT and FYEKMQ (reference sequence). V lost 1 base and J lost 2, with 10 bases in between. The CDR3 is made up of 15 amino acids. The DNA for the CDR3 is TGTGCCAGCAGCTTAGAGGGGGGCGTCACAGATACGCAGTATTTT. Translation gives CASSLEGGVTDTQYF. Using reference TRBV13 and TRBJ2-3 for the parts outside the CDR3, the full variable domain is AAGVIQSPRHLIKEKRETATLKCYPIPRHDTVYWYQQGPGQDPQFLISFYEKMQSDKGSIPDRFSAQQFSDYHSELNMSSLELGDSALYFCASSLEGGVTDTQYFGPGTRLTVL.

The rearrangement uses TRBV18 and TRBJ2-5; unclear D gene. Trimming left V 2 bases short and J 2 bases short, with 12 bases between. The CDR3 runs 15 residues. Germline V lookup: CDR1 KGHSH, CDR2 LQKENI. CDR3: CASSPSINGQETQYF. The CDR3 DNA sequence: TGTGCCAGCTCACCATCAATCAACGGGCAAGAGACCCAGTACTTC.

The chain uses TRBV10-3 and TRBJ2-7; unclear D gene. There are 12 residues in the CDR3. The V and J ends lost 11 bases and 5 bases respectively, with 16 bases between them. Germline V CDR1 and CDR2: ENHRY, SYGVKD. The CDR3, as DNA: TGTGCCGTCGGGCCCGTTGGCCACGAGCAGTACTTC. Encoded protein: CAVGPVGHEQYF.

The J gene is TRBJ2-3, the V gene TRBV4-1; 7 positions agree with TRBD2. Trimming removed 5 bases from V and 1 base from J; junction bases left unmatched: 6. Germline lookup yields CDR1 MGHRA and CDR2 YSYEKL. There are 15 residues in the CDR3. This chain's CDR3 is CASSGLADGTDTQYF. The CDR3 DNA reads as TGCGCCAGCAGCGGGCTAGCGGACGGCACAGATACGCAGTATTTT.

This chain uses TRBV6-5 with TRBJ2-5, with TRBD2 matching 10 bases. Losses at the gene ends were 5 bases for V and 5 bases for J; bases not matched to a gene: 8. The CDR3 totals 15 residues. The germline gives CDR1 MNHEY, CDR2 SVGAGI. The CDR3: CASSGLLAGMETQYF. CDR3 DNA sequence: TGTGCCAGCAGTGGACTACTAGCGGGGATGGAGACCCAGTACTTC.

This clonotype was observed a handful of times. V gene TRBV24-1 combines with J gene TRBJ2-1; either TRBD1 or TRBD2 may fit D (5 bases each). Trimming cost V 1 base and J 10 bases, with 13 bases left between them. This CDR3 comprises 14 residues. The germline V gene has CDR1 KGHDR and CDR2 SFDVKD. Written as DNA, the CDR3 is TGTGCCACCAGTGATTTTGGGACGCGAGAAGAGCAGTTCTTC. Amino acid sequence: CATSDFGTREEQFF.

V is TRBV7-8 and J is TRBJ1-3, with D tentatively TRBD1 (6 bases). This CDR3 is built from 18 residues. The germline V gene encodes CDR1 SGHVS and CDR2 FQNEAQ. Trimming left V 1 base short and J 2 bases short, with 18 bases between. The CDR3 loop reads CASSLERGGRSPGNTIYF. In nucleotides, the CDR3 is TGTGCCAGCAGCTTAGAGCGTGGGGGCAGATCCCCTGGAAACACCATATATTTT. Combining the CDR3 with reference TRBV7-8 and TRBJ1-3 gives the whole variable domain GAGVSQSPRYKVAKRGQDVALRCDPISGHVSLFWYQQALGQGPEFLTYFQNEAQLDKSGLPSDRFFAERPEGSVSTLKIQRTQQEDSAVYLCASSLERGGRSPGNTIYFGEGSWLTVV.

The rearrangement links TRBV6-5 to TRBJ2-5; 16 positions agree with TRBD2. This CDR3 has 18 residues. V dropped 4 bases and J dropped 5; count of bases not matched to a gene: 10. Germline V gene sequence: CDR1 MNHEY, CDR2 SVGAGI. CDR3 residues: CASSFPGLAGGDRETQYF. As DNA, the CDR3 is TGTGCCAGCAGTTTCCCGGGACTAGCGGGAGGGGATAGGGAGACCCAGTACTTC.

The chain is built from TRBV6-6 and TRBJ2-4, with 11 positions matching TRBD2. V lost 2 bases and J lost 0; bases outside the gene matches: 12. In germline, CDR1 is MNHNY, CDR2 SVGAGI (reference sequence). The CDR3 runs 20 residues. The DNA for the CDR3 is TGTGCCAGCAGTTACCCCGGAGGGACTAGCGGAATCTTAGCCAAAAACATTCAGTACTTC. It translates to CASSYPGGTSGILAKNIQYF.